This section outlines one T cell receptor beta chain sequence together with its context. The antigen it binds to is not known. Base qualities are missing; no much larger clone stands one base away. This sample stems from a study of technical replicates of blood from several donors (TCRdb year 2017). The CDR3 measures 15 amino acids from cysteine to phenylalanine. Left in the record is the CDR3 DNA by itself, 45 bases read in frame from the first base. The germline V and J ends show losses of 6 bases and 3 bases respectively, and no gene match explains 14 bases of the junction. The germline V gene sets CDR1 to SQVTM and CDR2 to ANQGSEA. The library was prepared using the immunoSEQ multiplex PCR assay. This is the immuneACCESS table as TCRdb keeps it, with only in-frame sequences that have V and J called. A part of the clones is gone; compared with another copy, unresolved V genes explain less than half, and the rest is unexplained. The sample table records about 69,000 clones; over 75% of these occur just once. Together, the top ten hold roughly 5% of the sample.

Here the chain combines TRBV29-1 and TRBJ2-7, with 7 junctional bases fitting TRBD2. The sequence derives from a human donor in good health. Some clones in this sample may be carry-over from other donors' samples. The sample comprised PBMCs. The sequenced DNA: TGCAGCGTCCGAAGGTATATCGGGAGGCTCTACGAGCAGTACTTC. It translates as CSVRRYIGRLYEQYF.